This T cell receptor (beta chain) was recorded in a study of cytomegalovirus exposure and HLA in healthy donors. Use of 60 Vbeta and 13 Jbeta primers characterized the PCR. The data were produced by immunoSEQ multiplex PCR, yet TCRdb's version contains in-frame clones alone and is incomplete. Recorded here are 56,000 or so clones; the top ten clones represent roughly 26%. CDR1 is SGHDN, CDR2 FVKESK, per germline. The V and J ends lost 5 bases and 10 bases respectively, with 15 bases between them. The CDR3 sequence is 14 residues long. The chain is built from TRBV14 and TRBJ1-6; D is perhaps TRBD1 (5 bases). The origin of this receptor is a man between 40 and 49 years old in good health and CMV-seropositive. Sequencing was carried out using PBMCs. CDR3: CASSEAGSRSPLHF. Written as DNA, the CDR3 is TGTGCCAGCAGCGAGGCAGGGTCCCGGTCACCCCTCCACTTT.